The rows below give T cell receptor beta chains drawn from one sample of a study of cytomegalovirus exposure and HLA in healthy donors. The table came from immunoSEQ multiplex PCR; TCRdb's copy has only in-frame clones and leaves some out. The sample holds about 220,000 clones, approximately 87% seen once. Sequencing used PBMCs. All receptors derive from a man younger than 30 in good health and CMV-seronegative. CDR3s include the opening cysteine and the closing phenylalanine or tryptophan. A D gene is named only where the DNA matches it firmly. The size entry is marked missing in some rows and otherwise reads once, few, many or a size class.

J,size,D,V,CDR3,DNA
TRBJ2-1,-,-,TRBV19,CASSRRVERGEQFF,TGTGCCAGTAGTCGCAGGGTTGAACGCGGTGAGCAGTTCTTC
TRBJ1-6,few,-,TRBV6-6,CASRTEGVSPLHF,TGTGCCAGCAGGACCGAAGGGGTTTCACCCCTCCACTTT
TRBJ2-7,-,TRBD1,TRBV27,CASSPTGETLPVYEQYF,TGTGCCAGCAGCCCGACAGGGGAAACGCTGCCTGTCTACGAGCAGTACTTC
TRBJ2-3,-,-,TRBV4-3,CASSQDGPVSSTDTQYF,TGCGCCAGCAGCCAAGATGGTCCGGTCTCCAGCACAGATACGCAGTATTTT
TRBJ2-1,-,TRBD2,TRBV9,CASSVGGGAAGEQFF,TGTGCCAGCAGCGTTGGCGGGGGGGCGGCGGGTGAGCAGTTCTTC
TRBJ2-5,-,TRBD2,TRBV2,CASLIAGVGGTQYF,TGTGCCAGCCTAATCGCGGGAGTGGGGGGGACCCAGTACTTC
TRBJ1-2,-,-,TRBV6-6,CASSFPGLNGYTF,TGTGCCAGCAGTTTCCCCGGGTTGAATGGCTACACCTTC
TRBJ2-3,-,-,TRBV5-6,CASKKRRDTQYF,TGTGCCAGCAAGAAGCGGAGAGATACGCAGTATTTT
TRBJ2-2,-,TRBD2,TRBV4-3,CASSQERTSGIGELFF,TGCGCCAGCAGCCAGGAGAGGACTAGCGGGATCGGGGAGCTGTTTTTT
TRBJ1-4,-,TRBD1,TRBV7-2,CASSPRQGASEKLFF,TGTGCCAGCAGCCCACGACAGGGGGCCTCTGAAAAACTGTTTTTT
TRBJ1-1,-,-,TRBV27,CASSWDYTGTEAFF,TGTGCCAGCAGTTGGGATTACACAGGGACTGAAGCTTTCTTT
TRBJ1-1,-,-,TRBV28,CASSQTGYEAFF,TGTGCCAGCAGTCAGACAGGTTACGAAGCTTTCTTT
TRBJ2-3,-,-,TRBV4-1,CASSQGASTDTQYF,TGCGCCAGCAGCCAAGGGGCGAGCACAGATACGCAGTATTTT
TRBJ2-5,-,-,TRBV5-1,CASSATESQETQYF,TGCGCCAGCAGTGCCACAGAGTCCCAAGAGACCCAGTACTTC
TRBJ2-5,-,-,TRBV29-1,CSVEDRGAETQYF,TGCAGCGTTGAAGATCGGGGGGCAGAGACCCAGTACTTC
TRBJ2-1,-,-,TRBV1,CTSSQELAGGYSLGSYNEQFF,TGCACCAGCAGCCAAGAACTAGCGGGAGGCTATTCCCTGGGCTCCTACAATGAGCAGTTCTTC
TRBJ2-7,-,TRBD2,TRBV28,CASSSGRDSTYEQYF,TGTGCCAGCAGTAGCGGGAGGGATTCTACCTACGAGCAGTACTTC
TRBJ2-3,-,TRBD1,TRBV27,CASSRQGGTDTQYF,TGTGCCAGCAGCCGACAGGGGGGAACAGATACGCAGTATTTT
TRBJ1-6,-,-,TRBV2,CASSELAGRLRNSPLHF,TGTGCCAGCAGTGAATTGGCAGGGAGGTTGCGCAATTCACCCCTCCACTTT